Listed here are 21 T cell receptor beta chains from one sample, sequenced in a study of T cell responses to AZD1222 COVID-19 vaccine. The protocol was immunoSEQ multiplex PCR, while the TCRdb copy is restricted to in-frame clones and leaves out a portion. The sample yields around 150,000 clones, 85% to 90% seen once. The sample consisted of peripheral blood, taken on day 0 of AZD1222 vaccination. The receptors here all came from an adult in good health.

This clone was counted between two and nine times. J is TRBJ2-1 and V is TRBV12-5; D uncertain. The V gene lost 4 bases and the J gene lost 3 bases, with 10 bases spanning the gap. Per germline, CDR1 LGHNT and CDR2 FRNRAP. This CDR3 spans 14 amino acids. In DNA form, the CDR3 reads TGTGCTAGTGGTTCTCTGCTCGTCTACAATGAGCAGTTCTTC. It codes for CASGSLLVYNEQFF.

The chain combines TRBV7-2 with TRBJ2-5, with TRBD2 matching 7 bases. V was clipped by 1 base and J by 4 bases; unmatched bases: 3. This CDR3 has 14 amino acids. CDR1 is SGHTA, CDR2 FQGNSA, per germline. The CDR3, as DNA: TGTGCCAGCAGCTTAGGTGGGGGGGGAGAGACCCAGTACTTC. Amino acid sequence: CASSLGGGGETQYF.

The V and J genes are TRBV24-1 and TRBJ1-5; D perhaps matches TRBD1 (5 bases). The V and J ends lost 4 bases and 1 base respectively, with 13 bases between them. The germline V gene has CDR1 KGHDR and CDR2 SFDVKD. The CDR3 runs 16 residues. CDR3 amino acids: CATSDSLGGSNQPQHF. In DNA form, the CDR3 reads TGTGCCACCAGTGACTCCCTCGGGGGGAGCAATCAGCCCCAGCATTTT.

The DNA of the CDR3 is TGTGCCAGCAGAGGTGAGGCCTTGAACACTGAAGCTTTCTTT. The encoded protein is CASRGEALNTEAFF. The chain combines TRBV10-3 with TRBJ1-1, with unresolved D. Trimming took off 10 bases at V and 0 bases at J, with 15 bases between the two ends. From germline, CDR1 is ENHRY and CDR2 SYGVKD. The CDR3 has 14 amino acids.

V gene TRBV28 combines with J gene TRBJ1-2, with D possibly being TRBD1 (6 bases). V lost 3 bases, J lost 4 bases, and 12 bases lay in between. Germline-derived CDR1 and CDR2 are MDHEN and SYDVKM. The length of the CDR3 is 14 residues. CDR3 nucleotide sequence: TGTGCCAGCAGTTTTCGGGGACAAGGCTATGGCTACACCTTC. Translating gives CASSFRGQGYGYTF.

The V call is TRBV7-6, the J call TRBJ2-1; maybe TRBD2 (6 bases). Trimming left V 0 bases short and J 9 bases short, with 15 bases between. The germline CDR1 and CDR2 sequences are SGHVS and FNYEAQ. The CDR3 is 15 residues long. CDR3 coding DNA: TGTGCCAGCAGCTTAGCGCGGGACTCCCGAAGTGAGCAGTTCTTC. Residues: CASSLARDSRSEQFF.

The gene calls are TRBV28 and TRBJ2-1; possibly TRBD2 for D (5 bases). The V and J ends lost 2 bases and 6 bases respectively, with 17 bases between them. The germline V gene encodes CDR1 MDHEN and CDR2 SYDVKM. The CDR3 sequence is 16 residues long. CDR3: CASSLEGSARINEQFF. CDR3 coding DNA: TGTGCCAGCAGTTTAGAGGGCTCAGCGCGGATCAATGAGCAGTTCTTC.

This clone was observed a single time. The rearrangement joins TRBV5-8 to TRBJ1-6, with D possibly TRBD1 on 5 matching bases. The germline CDR1 and CDR2 sequences are SGHTS and YDEGEE. The CDR3 runs to 13 residues. V was trimmed by 5 bases and J by 8 bases, leaving 11 bases between them. CDR3 sequence (DNA): TGTGCCAGCAGGCGGGGGGGATATTCACCCCTCCACTTT. Protein product: CASRRGGYSPLHF.

The chain combines TRBV6-2 or TRBV6-3 with TRBJ1-3, with a weak D call TRBD1 (6 bases). This CDR3 has 15 amino acids. Germline values: CDR1 MNHEY, CDR2 SVGEGT. V was cut by 2 bases and J by 4 bases, with 12 bases left in between. DNA of the CDR3: TGTGCCAGCAGTTACAGACAGGCTACGGGAAACACCATATATTTT. Translating gives CASSYRQATGNTIYF.

This chain joins TRBV12-5 and TRBJ1-1, with unresolved D. Looked up from germline, CDR1 is LGHNT and CDR2 is FRNRAP. CDR3 size: 15 residues. V lost 5 bases and J lost 4, with 17 bases in between. The CDR3 nucleotides are TGTGCTAGTGGTCCTGGACTCCCGGAGGTCACTGAAGCTTTCTTT. It codes for CASGPGLPEVTEAFF.

The rearrangement links TRBV5-1 to TRBJ1-1, with 7 bases fitting TRBD1. Germline V gene data show CDR1 as SGHRS and CDR2 as YFSETQ. Trimming removed 0 bases from V and 1 base from J; junction bases left unmatched: 3. The CDR3 consists of 15 residues. CDR3 region: CASSLEQGENTEAFF. The CDR3 DNA reads as TGCGCCAGCAGCTTGGAGCAGGGGGAGAACACTGAAGCTTTCTTT.

The J gene is TRBJ1-1, the V gene TRBV28; D perhaps matches TRBD1 (6 bases). The CDR3 loop spans 14 amino acids. From germline, CDR1 is MDHEN and CDR2 SYDVKM. Trimming took 7 bases from V and 1 from J, leaving 13 bases between them. DNA for the CDR3: TGTGCCAGCACGAGCAGGGGCAGGAACACTGAAGCTTTCTTT. It encodes CASTSRGRNTEAFF.

The chain joins TRBV2 to TRBJ1-1, with a tentative D call TRBD1 (5 bases). V was shortened by 8 bases and J by 3 bases, with 13 bases between the two germline ends. Germline V gene lookup returns CDR1 SNHLY and CDR2 FYNNEI. The CDR3 runs 13 residues. CDR3 protein: CASGAREDTEAFF. The CDR3 bases are TGTGCCAGCGGCGCCAGGGAGGACACTGAAGCTTTCTTT.

The rearrangement uses TRBV12-2 and TRBJ1-4; the tabulated D call, TRBD1, remains unverified against the DNA. TRBV12-2 is a listed pseudogene. The length of the CDR3 is 18 residues. This CDR3 is CASRLARRTGGTNEKLFF. DNA of the CDR3: TGTGCAAGTCGCTTAGCGCGGCGGACAGGGGGCACTAATGAAAAACTGTTTTTT.

The chain carries TRBV7-9 and TRBJ1-2, with 9 nucleotides matching TRBD1. Losses at the gene ends were 5 bases for V and 6 bases for J; bases not matched to a gene: 4. The CDR3 has 13 amino acids. CDR1 and CDR2 (germline): SEHNR, FQNEAQ (reference sequence). The CDR3 nucleotides read TGTGCCAGCAGCAGGGACAGGGCAAATGGCTACACCTTC. This encodes CASSRDRANGYTF.

The CDR3 protein is CASSLWGDTQYF. The CDR3 region has the DNA TGTGCCAGCAGCTTGTGGGGGGATACGCAGTATTTT. This chain links TRBV5-6 with TRBJ2-3, with D perhaps being TRBD1 or TRBD2 (5 bases each). Germline V CDR1 and CDR2: SGHDT, YYEEEE. Trimming took off 1 base at V and 6 bases at J, with 6 bases between the two ends. This CDR3 is built from 12 residues.

The chain recombines TRBV5-1 with TRBJ2-2; perhaps D is TRBD1 or TRBD2 (5 bases each). The germline gives CDR1 SGHRS, CDR2 YFSETQ. This CDR3 has 14 amino acids. Trimming removed 4 bases at V and 4 bases at J, with 11 bases between. The CDR3 DNA reads TGCGCCAGCAGCGTAACAGGACTCACCGGGGAGCTGTTTTTT. Its protein is CASSVTGLTGELFF.

The chain employs TRBV29-1 and TRBJ2-7; TRBD1 agrees at 8 bases. From germline, CDR1 is SQVTM and CDR2 ANQGSEA. V shed 4 bases, J shed 4 bases, and the junction held 6 bases outside the gene matches. This CDR3 is built from 13 residues. CDR3 in amino acids: CSVGSRGPYEQYF. The DNA for the CDR3 is TGCAGCGTTGGAAGCAGGGGGCCTTACGAGCAGTACTTC.

DNA of the CDR3: TGTGCCACTAGACAGTTTAGCAGTGAAAAACTGTTTTTT. Translating it yields CATRQFSSEKLFF. This chain uses TRBV15 with TRBJ1-4, with a possible D match to TRBD1 (5 bases). Looked up from germline, CDR1 is LNHNV and CDR2 is YYDKDF (reference sequence). Trimming cost V 9 bases and J 7 bases, with 15 bases left between them. The CDR3 consists of 13 residues. The full variable domain, completed using reference TRBV15 and TRBJ1-4, is DAMVIQNPRYQVTQFGKPVTLSCSQTLNHNVMYWYQQKSSQAPKLLFHYYDKDFNNEADTPDNFQSRRPNTSFCFLDIRSPGLGDTAMYLCATRQFSSEKLFFGSGTQLSVL.

The chain links TRBV3-1 (or the pseudogene TRBV3-2) to TRBJ1-5, with 10 positions matching TRBD1. Germline V gene lookup returns CDR1 LGHDT and CDR2 YNNKEL (reference sequence). Trimming took 4 bases from V and 5 from J; bases not matched to a gene: 2. This CDR3 region has 14 residues. In DNA, the CDR3 is TGTGCCAGCAGCCTGACAGGGGGCTATCAGCCCCAGCATTTT. Translated: CASSLTGGYQPQHF.

The chain recombines TRBV5-1 with TRBJ1-1; weak D call: TRBD1 (5 bases). CDR3 length equals 13 residues. Trimming cost V 6 bases and J 1 base, with 10 bases left between them. From germline, CDR1 is SGHRS and CDR2 YFSETQ. Written as DNA, the CDR3 is TGCGCCAGCAACCTGGGGGAGAACACTGAAGCTTTCTTT. This gives the protein CASNLGENTEAFF.